Following are 7 T cell receptor beta chains from one sample sequenced in a study of cytomegalovirus exposure and HLA in healthy donors. 60 Vbeta and 13 Jbeta primers were used in PCR. Profiling relied on immunoSEQ multiplex PCR, and the TCRdb table lists in-frame clones only, not all of them. Of more than 150,000 clones in the sample, 70% to 90% were seen once. The material sequenced was PBMCs. These receptors originate from a woman younger than 30 in good health and CMV-seronegative.

This chain uses TRBV28 with TRBJ2-6; 10 nucleotides align to TRBD1. This CDR3 is built from 18 residues. CDR1 and CDR2 from the germline V gene are MDHEN and SYDVKM. With V trimmed by 7 bases and J by 0 bases, 9 bases remained unmatched. The CDR3 DNA follows: TGTGCCAGCACCAGACAGGGGGCTCTCTACTCTGGGGCCAACGTCCTGACTTTC. Translating it yields CASTRQGALYSGANVLTF.

The V call is TRBV5-1, the J call TRBJ2-7, with D possibly matching TRBD2 (6 bases). The CDR3 has 13 residues. Trimming cost V 5 bases and J 5 bases, with 14 bases left between them. Per the germline V gene, CDR1 is SGHRS and CDR2 is YFSETQ. The CDR3 DNA sequence: TGCGCCAGCAGAGCGGTCGGAGGGAACGAGCAGTACTTC. This encodes CASRAVGGNEQYF.

This clone appeared a few times. The V gene is TRBV19, the J gene TRBJ1-5; D not certain. CDR3 length: 13 residues. V was clipped by 1 base and J by 4 bases, with 5 bases between them. The germline V gene encodes CDR1 LNHDA and CDR2 SQIVND (reference sequence). In DNA form, the CDR3 reads TGTGCCAGTAGTATAGGCACTAATCAGCCCCAGCATTTT. Protein product: CASSIGTNQPQHF.

The chain carries TRBV11-3 and TRBJ1-1; no clear D. CDR1 is SGHNT, CDR2 YENEEA, per germline. CDR3 length: 14 amino acids. Trimming left V 1 base short and J 8 bases short, with 14 bases between. The CDR3 nucleotides are TGTGCCAGCAGCTTAGGTCCGGGCCCGGGAGAAGCTTTCTTT. It translates to CASSLGPGPGEAFF.

V and J are TRBV28 and TRBJ2-7, with D possibly being TRBD2 (5 bases). Per the germline V gene, CDR1 is MDHEN and CDR2 is SYDVKM. The V end was cut by 4 bases, the J end by 7 bases, with 17 bases between. The length of the CDR3 is 14 residues. The CDR3 bases are TGTGCCAGCAGTTCCTGGACCCAATCGGGGGAGCAGTACTTC. Translating gives CASSSWTQSGEQYF.

J is TRBJ2-2 and V is TRBV6-4; the D gene is possibly TRBD2 (5 bases). The V and J ends lost 8 bases and 5 bases respectively, with 18 bases between them. CDR3 length: 15 residues. Germline loops: CDR1 MRHNA, CDR2 SNTAGT. The CDR3 is CASRRLAEGTGELFF. The CDR3 DNA follows: TGTGCCAGCCGACGGCTAGCAGAGGGAACCGGGGAGCTGTTTTTT.

This clone was recorded once. The V gene is TRBV28, the J gene TRBJ2-7, with TRBD2 as a possible D gene (6 bases). The CDR3 runs 16 residues. In germline, CDR1 is MDHEN, CDR2 SYDVKM. The ends were cut back, 8 bases at V and 3 bases at J, with 23 bases in the middle. The CDR3 loop reads CASLQLGGEGYYEQYF. CDR3 DNA: TGTGCCAGCCTACAGCTCGGGGGAGAGGGATACTACGAGCAGTACTTC.